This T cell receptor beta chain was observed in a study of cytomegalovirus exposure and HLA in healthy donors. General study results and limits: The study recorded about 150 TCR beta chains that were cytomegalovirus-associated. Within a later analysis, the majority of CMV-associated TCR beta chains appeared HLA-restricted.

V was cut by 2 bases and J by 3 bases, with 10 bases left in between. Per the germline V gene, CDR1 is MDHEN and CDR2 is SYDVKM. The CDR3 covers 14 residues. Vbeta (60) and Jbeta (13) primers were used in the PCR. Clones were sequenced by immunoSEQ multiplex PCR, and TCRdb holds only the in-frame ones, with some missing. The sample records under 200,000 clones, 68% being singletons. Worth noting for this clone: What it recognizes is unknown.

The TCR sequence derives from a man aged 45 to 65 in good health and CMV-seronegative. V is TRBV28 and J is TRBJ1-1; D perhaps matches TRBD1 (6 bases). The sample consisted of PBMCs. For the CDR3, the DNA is TGTGCCAGCAGTTTAGCAGGGGCGGACACTGAAGCTTTCTTT. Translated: CASSLAGADTEAFF.